This section outlines one TCR beta chain sequence together with its context. The antigen it binds to is not known. One base away there is no much larger clone; base qualities are not given. The CDR3 runs 15 residues from the cysteine to the phenylalanine. Only the CDR3 part of the read is kept: 45 bases, read in frame from the first base. According to the germline V gene, CDR1 reads SGHTA and CDR2 reads FQGTGA. A distance of 15 bases separates the germline ends of V and J, which lose 5 bases and 2 bases respectively. TCRbeta CDR3 regions were amplified from genomic DNA by means of the immunoSEQ Assay, a bias-controlled multiplex PCR. The original methods were these. Nucleated cell counts per sample were estimated from amplification of reference gene primers within the assay. Sequence reads were collapsed and filtered to measure the absolute abundance of every unique TCRbeta CDR3 rearrangement. For each sample, productive Simpson clonality was calculated as the square root of Simpson's diversity index over productive rearrangements. This immuneACCESS table, as held by TCRdb, lists in-frame sequences with V and J called but not all clones. Of the missing ones, under half trace to an unresolved V gene in checked studies; the others have no known cause. The V and J calls and clone size come from that table; D and trimming were worked out from the DNA. Present in this sample are approximately 260,000 clones, around 84% of which were seen just once. The ten most abundant clones make up roughly 4% of the sample.

This entry comes from a study of blood T cell repertoires in COVID-19 (dated by TCRdb to about 2020). Regarding the complete study: Samples covering the acute and convalescent phases of COVID-19 were provided by collaborators in the United States, Italy and Spain. Deeply sampled blood TCRbeta repertoires from subjects exposed to, actively infected with, or recovered from COVID-19 were included in the dataset. Where HLA class I and class II types were available, the types were taken from metadata supplied by the sample provider, not from assay-based typing. The prospective study material was composed of cDNA or gDNA derived from T cells, B-cell-depleted T cells, or PBMCs. The repertoires were made available in a free public database intended to serve as a resource for research on the immune response to SARS-CoV-2. Samples were obtained from the ongoing ImmuneRACE study (first 160 participants) and from some 1,300 subjects provided by 6 global collaborators. Nearly every sample came with metadata listing a de-identified subject ID, COVID-19 status, age in years and sex. Beyond this particular receptor, the publication reports: The quantity of clinical and demographic metadata differed by source and by participant and was supplied without curation.

Participants in the prospective study were enrolled through a virtual design, were aged about 18 to 100 years, and lived in about two dozen United States geographic areas. In the prospective study, participants were assigned to cohorts based on the clinical history participants reported in a screening survey and a study questionnaire. Each participant in the prospective study had whole blood, serum and a nasopharyngeal or oropharyngeal swab collected by mobile phlebotomists. Additional blood draws and questionnaires over a 2-month period could optionally be provided by prospective study participants. Before DNA extraction, prospective study blood samples were shipped either frozen or at room temperature.

The sample taken for sequencing was PBMCs or T cells enriched from blood (not recorded which). The chain joins TRBV7-3 to TRBJ1-1; the D gene is not confidently resolved. This TCR was sampled from a man between 25 and 39 years old with acute COVID-19. The DNA sequence is given as TGTGCCAGCAGCCCTATTGCGCTAAGCAACACTGAAGCTTTCTTT. The resulting protein is CASSPIALSNTEAFF.